This T cell receptor beta chain was profiled in a study of T-cell reconstitution after alpha-beta-depleted transplantation in children. The table lists this clonotype with a few counts. Its target is not known. During its preparation, the TCRbeta library received unique molecular identifiers. TCRdb analysed the PCR reads with MiXCR anew, one entry per CDR3 protein. Among fewer than 150,000 distinct CDR3 sequences listed, about 9.9% were seen once. Study-level findings and limits: Hyperexpanded clones declined; after one year, newly produced T cells mostly supplied diversity. By about two months after transplant, alpha-beta T cells reportedly arose from several hundred graft clones that had expanded.

In germline, CDR1 is MNHEY, CDR2 SVGAGI. This CDR3 comprises 15 residues. Trimming cost V 0 bases and J 4 bases; bases outside gene matches: 3. This sample comprised PBMCs, mostly from graft donor cells, obtained 180 days after TCRalphabeta/CD19-depleted stem cell transplant. This rearrangement joins TRBV6-5 to TRBJ2-5; TRBD1 agrees at 9 bases. The receptor was derived from a girl under two years old who had a stem cell transplant for combined immunodeficiency, so the T cells may come from the graft donor. DNA for the CDR3: TGTGCCAGCAGTTACTCGGACAGGGGAGGAGAGACCCAGTACTTC. Protein: CASSYSDRGGETQYF.